These 9 T cell receptor beta chains came from one sample sequenced in a study of graft-versus-host responses after intestinal transplantation. Profiling relied on immunoSEQ multiplex PCR, and the TCRdb table lists in-frame clones only, not all of them. Altogether about 20,000 clones are present, about nine tenths being singletons, with the ten largest covering around 49%. Source: bone marrow, taken approximately 120 days after transplant. All receptors come from a human patient who received an intestinal transplant, so some T cells may come from the graft donor.

The gene calls are TRBV15 and TRBJ2-6; D unclear. Germline CDR1 is LNHNV and CDR2 is YYDKDF (reference sequence). The CDR3 consists of 17 residues. The V end was cut by 2 bases, the J end by 0 bases, with 11 bases between. The CDR3 DNA sequence: TGTGCCACCAGCAGATTAGAAAAAAGCTCTGGGGCCAACGTCCTGACTTTC. Its translation is CATSRLEKSSGANVLTF.

The chain has TRBV28 and TRBJ1-1; D not resolved. Per germline, CDR1 MDHEN and CDR2 SYDVKM. The CDR3 has 13 residues. The V end lost 7 bases, the J end lost 5 bases, and 14 bases lay between the germline ends. Here the CDR3 reads CASTPPSSTEAFF. The CDR3 DNA sequence: TGTGCCAGCACCCCCCCCTCAAGTACTGAAGCTTTCTTT.

The chain employs TRBV6-6 and TRBJ2-1; D is unresolved. Germline V gene sequence: CDR1 MNHNY, CDR2 SVGAGI (reference sequence). Trimming removed 10 bases from V and 5 bases from J, with 15 bases in between. There are 13 residues in the CDR3. The CDR3 loop reads CANSKLSNNEQFF. The CDR3 nucleotides read TGTGCCAACTCGAAGCTTTCTAACAATGAGCAGTTCTTC.

The chain carries TRBV11-2 and TRBJ1-6; a weak D match, TRBD1 (6 bases). The CDR3 runs 14 residues. Germline V lookup: CDR1 SGHAT, CDR2 FQNNGV. Trimming pared 10 bases from V and 9 bases from J, leaving 19 bases between. CDR3 amino acids: CATAAGGEGSPLHF. CDR3 coding DNA: TGTGCCACCGCGGCGGGGGGCGAAGGTTCACCCCTCCACTTT.

The V gene is TRBV7-8, the J gene TRBJ2-7, with TRBD2 matching 10 bases. This CDR3 comprises 15 residues. Germline CDR1 SGHVS, CDR2 FQNEAQ. The V gene end was trimmed by 5 bases and the J gene end by 5 bases; junction bases not matched to a gene: 9. The CDR3 DNA is TGTGCCAGCAGCGCAACGAGCGGGAGGGCCAACGAGCAGTACTTC. It codes for CASSATSGRANEQYF. Using reference TRBV7-8 and TRBJ2-7 for the parts outside the CDR3, the full variable domain is GAGVSQSPRYKVAKRGQDVALRCDPISGHVSLFWYQQALGQGPEFLTYFQNEAQLDKSGLPSDRFFAERPEGSVSTLKIQRTQQEDSAVYLCASSATSGRANEQYFGPGTRLTVT.

The J gene is TRBJ2-7, the V gene TRBV10-1, with D perhaps matching TRBD1 (5 bases). CDR3 length: 15 residues. Germline V lookup: CDR1 WNHNN, CDR2 SYGVQD (reference sequence). V shed 8 bases and J shed 0 bases, with 17 bases lying between them. CDR3 sequence reads: CASPVTANSSYEQYF. Here the CDR3 DNA reads TGCGCCAGCCCCGTGACAGCTAACAGCTCCTACGAGCAGTACTTC.

This chain joins TRBV19 and TRBJ2-3, with 11 bases that match TRBD1. The V gene's germline CDR1 is LNHDA and CDR2 SQIVND (reference sequence). V trimming: 3 bases; J trimming: 3 bases; junction bases outside the gene matches: 5. The CDR3 has 16 residues. The CDR3 DNA is TGTGCCAGTAGTATTGGGACAGGGGGTGGTACAGATACGCAGTATTTT. This codes for CASSIGTGGGTDTQYF.

The chain has TRBV18 and TRBJ1-3; D might be TRBD1 (5 bases). V gave up 6 bases and J gave up 0 bases, with 12 bases separating them. The V gene's germline CDR1 is KGHSH and CDR2 LQKENI. The CDR3 length is 15 residues. The chain's CDR3 is CASSPDSSSGNTIYF. CDR3 DNA: TGTGCCAGCTCCCCCGACAGTAGCTCTGGAAACACCATATATTTT.

The J gene is TRBJ2-1, the V gene TRBV6-1; TRBD2 agrees at 11 bases. The trim removed 5 bases at V and 9 bases at J, leaving 9 bases unmatched. Germline CDR1 MNHNS, CDR2 SASEGT. There are 15 residues in the CDR3. CDR3 nucleotides: TGTGCCAGCAGTTTCGTACTAGCGGGAGCGGGTGAGCAGTTCTTC. The encoded protein is CASSFVLAGAGEQFF.